These 32 T cell receptor beta chains were sequenced from one sample in a study of T cell responses to AZD1222 COVID-19 vaccine. The method was immunoSEQ multiplex PCR; TCRdb's version includes in-frame clones alone and lacks a portion of them. The data show about 110,000 clones, roughly 86% seen once. Sequencing used peripheral blood, obtained 28 days after the second AZD1222 dose. The receptors shown here come from an adult who received the AZD1222 COVID-19 vaccine.

The chain employs TRBV4-3 and TRBJ1-1; 8 bases are a match to TRBD1. Germline CDR1 and CDR2: LGHNA and YSLEER. CDR3 size: 16 residues. With V trimmed by 0 bases and J by 4 bases, 7 bases remained unmatched. The CDR3 protein is CASSQDLAGGVTEAFF. DNA of the CDR3: TGCGCCAGCAGCCAAGATCTGGCAGGGGGCGTCACTGAAGCTTTCTTT.

The CDR3 region is CASTLGQGWAQETQYF. For the CDR3, the DNA is TGTGCCAGTACCCTAGGACAGGGATGGGCTCAAGAGACCCAGTACTTC. The chain combines TRBV19 with TRBJ2-5; 8 bases are shared with TRBD1. The CDR3 length is 16 residues. Germline V gene data show CDR1 as LNHDA and CDR2 as SQIVND (reference sequence). The ends lost 7 bases at V and 2 bases at J; junction bases unmatched: 12. Full variable domain (rest looked up from reference TRBV19 and TRBJ2-5): DGGITQSPKYLFRKEGQNVTLSCEQNLNHDAMYWYRQDPGQGLRLIYYSQIVNDFQKGDIAEGYSVSREKKESFPLTVTSAQKNPTAFYLCASTLGQGWAQETQYFGPGTRLLVL.

The chain combines TRBV4-1 with TRBJ2-4, with 7 bases that match TRBD1. CDR1 and CDR2 from the germline V gene are MGHRA and YSYEKL. Trimming at V came to 1 base and at J to 6 bases, leaving 3 bases not matched to a gene. The length of the CDR3 is 14 residues. Written as DNA, the CDR3 is TGCGCCAGCAGCCAAGTTAGGGACAGAAACATTCAGTACTTC. It is translated as CASSQVRDRNIQYF.

The V gene is TRBV6-5, the J gene TRBJ1-1, with D maybe TRBD1 (6 bases). Per the germline V gene, CDR1 is MNHEY and CDR2 is SVGAGI. The V gene lost 6 bases and the J gene lost 4 bases, with 15 bases spanning the gap. The CDR3 is made up of 14 amino acids. The CDR3 bases are TGTGCCAGCAGCCACAGGGAGGGGAGCACTGAAGCTTTCTTT. The encoded protein is CASSHREGSTEAFF.

The genes are TRBV3-1 (or the pseudogene TRBV3-2) and TRBJ2-3; the D is unclear. CDR1 is LGHDT, CDR2 YNNKEL, per germline (reference sequence). Trimming pared 3 bases from V and 1 base from J, leaving 2 bases between. The CDR3 contains 12 residues. CDR3 protein: CASSHRTDTQYF. CDR3 DNA: TGTGCCAGCAGCCATCGCACAGATACGCAGTATTTT.

The rearrangement uses TRBV11-2 and TRBJ1-4, with D hard to call. The V and J ends lost 3 bases and 8 bases respectively, with 13 bases between them. In germline, CDR1 is SGHAT, CDR2 FQNNGV. There are 14 residues in the CDR3. DNA for the CDR3: TGTGCCAGCAGCTTGGACGCCTACGGGGAAAAACTGTTTTTT. This sequence encodes CASSLDAYGEKLFF.

The V call is TRBV2, the J call TRBJ2-1, with D possibly being TRBD1 (6 bases). This CDR3 comprises 10 residues. Germline values: CDR1 SNHLY, CDR2 FYNNEI. Trimming pared 9 bases from V and 7 bases from J, leaving 7 bases between. This chain's CDR3 is CASTGNEQFF. The DNA for the CDR3 is TGTGCCAGTACAGGGAATGAGCAGTTCTTC.

The genes are TRBV19 and TRBJ1-4; D is undetermined. V dropped 3 bases and J dropped 6 bases, with 8 bases sitting between them. Germline values: CDR1 LNHDA, CDR2 SQIVND (reference sequence). CDR3 length: 13 amino acids. In DNA form, the CDR3 reads TGTGCCAGTAGTATGTTGACCGATGAAAAACTGTTTTTT. Translating it yields CASSMLTDEKLFF.

The rearrangement uses TRBV6-5 and TRBJ1-5; D perhaps matches TRBD1 (5 bases). V lost 11 bases, J lost 2 bases, and 13 bases lay in between. Germline V CDR1 and CDR2: MNHEY, SVGAGI. This CDR3 has 13 amino acids. CDR3 coding DNA: TGTGCCGGAGGGGAGTTGGGCAATCAGCCCCAGCATTTT. Its protein is CAGGELGNQPQHF.

The chain combines TRBV5-6 with TRBJ1-1, with a weak D call TRBD1 (6 bases). The CDR3 runs 13 residues. V lost 1 base and J lost 5, with 9 bases in between. CDR1 and CDR2 (germline): SGHDT, YYEEEE. The CDR3 protein is CASSLWGRTEAFF. CDR3 DNA sequence: TGTGCCAGCAGCTTGTGGGGGCGGACTGAAGCTTTCTTT.

This clone is labeled as medium-sized. V gene TRBV5-1 combines with J gene TRBJ2-1; the match to TRBD1 covers 9 bases. V trimming: 4 bases; J trimming: 7 bases; junction bases outside the gene matches: 15. Looked up from germline, CDR1 is SGHRS and CDR2 is YFSETQ. This CDR3 region has 17 residues. The CDR3 sequence: CASSNEPGQGSGNEQFF. The CDR3 DNA is TGCGCCAGCAGCAACGAACCGGGACAGGGTTCAGGGAATGAGCAGTTCTTC.

The rearrangement uses TRBV4-1 and TRBJ2-4; TRBD2 aligns across 8 bases. The CDR3 spans 15 residues. The trim removed 0 bases at V and 7 bases at J, leaving 5 bases unmatched. CDR1 and CDR2 from the germline V gene are MGHRA and YSYEKL. The CDR3: CASSQEDGTSNIQYF. The CDR3 DNA sequence: TGCGCCAGCAGCCAAGAGGATGGGACTAGTAACATTCAGTACTTC.

This chain connects TRBV30 to TRBJ1-5; 7 nucleotides agree with TRBD1. This CDR3 region has 13 residues. V gave up 4 bases and J gave up 3 bases; unmatched junction bases: 3. Germline V gene lookup returns CDR1 GTSNPN and CDR2 SVGIG (reference sequence). The CDR3 DNA reads as TGTGCCTGGACAGGGGGAGCCAATCAGCCCCAGCATTTT. This sequence encodes CAWTGGANQPQHF.

The V call is TRBV19, the J call TRBJ1-1; TRBD1 agrees at 7 bases. The CDR3 totals 14 residues. J lost 1 base, V lost 7 bases, and 6 bases had no gene match. Germline lookup yields CDR1 LNHDA and CDR2 SQIVND (reference sequence). CDR3 region: CASTHRGSNTEAFF. The CDR3 nucleotides are TGTGCCAGTACACACAGGGGTTCGAACACTGAAGCTTTCTTT.

The chain's CDR3 is CASSPRQITYGYTF. CDR3 nucleotide sequence: TGTGCCAGCAGCCCTAGACAGATAACCTATGGCTACACCTTC. The genes are TRBV3-1 (or the pseudogene TRBV3-2) and TRBJ1-2; perhaps TRBD1 as D (5 bases). Looked up from germline, CDR1 is LGHDT and CDR2 is YNNKEL (reference sequence). The CDR3 loop spans 14 amino acids. Trimming took 4 bases from V and 4 from J, leaving 13 bases between them.

The chain carries TRBV9 and TRBJ2-7; D is perhaps TRBD2 (6 bases). CDR1 is SGDLS, CDR2 YYNGEE, per germline. The CDR3 spans 15 residues. V lost 0 bases and J 6 bases, leaving 16 bases between the germline ends. This chain's CDR3 is CASSVGGGEVGEQYF. CDR3 nucleotides: TGTGCCAGCAGCGTAGGGGGCGGGGAAGTGGGCGAGCAGTACTTC.

The table lists this clone with a count of one. In DNA, the CDR3 is TGCAGCGTTGGGAGGGAGAACACTGAAGCTTTCTTT. The encoded protein is CSVGRENTEAFF. This chain joins TRBV29-1 and TRBJ1-1; D remains unclear. The germline V gene encodes CDR1 SQVTM and CDR2 ANQGSEA. Between the trimmed V and J ends, which lost 4 bases and 1 base, there was a span of 7 bases. This CDR3 spans 12 amino acids.

The CDR3 DNA reads TGTGCCAGCAGCCTCCGGAGAGGTGGCTACACCTTC. This gives the protein CASSLRRGGYTF. The chain combines TRBV12-3 or TRBV12-4 with TRBJ1-2; no reliable D call. The CDR3 totals 12 residues. Trimming took 6 bases from V and 7 from J, leaving 12 bases between them.

This chain joins TRBV2 and TRBJ2-7; TRBD1 might be the D (6 bases). CDR1 and CDR2 (germline): SNHLY, FYNNEI. CDR3 length: 13 residues. The ends were cut back, 8 bases at V and 3 bases at J, with 14 bases in the middle. CDR3 nucleotide sequence: TGTGCCAGCCAGGGGAGTGGAGGCTACGAGCAGTACTTC. It yields the protein CASQGSGGYEQYF.

The gene calls are TRBV27 and TRBJ2-5; D remains unclear. The CDR3 runs to 13 residues. The germline V gene encodes CDR1 MNHEY and CDR2 SMNVEV (reference sequence). V shed 3 bases and J shed 7 bases, with 12 bases lying between them. DNA of the CDR3: TGTGCCAGCAGTTTGGCAGAAGTAGGGACCCAGTACTTC. This gives the protein CASSLAEVGTQYF.

The genes are TRBV28 and TRBJ2-1; 8 bases fit TRBD1. The germline CDR1 and CDR2 sequences are MDHEN and SYDVKM. The CDR3 runs 14 residues. V dropped 7 bases and J dropped 7; count of bases not matched to a gene: 9. The chain's CDR3 is CASTPGQGRNEQFF. DNA for the CDR3: TGTGCCAGCACCCCTGGACAGGGTCGGAATGAGCAGTTCTTC.

V gene TRBV19 combines with J gene TRBJ1-1; D is undetermined. With 4 bases removed from V and 0 bases from J, the gap between germline ends came to 6 bases. The CDR3 length is 13 residues. CDR1 LNHDA and CDR2 SQIVND come from the germline V gene (reference sequence). DNA for the CDR3: TGTGCCAGTAGTACCCATTTGAACACTGAAGCTTTCTTT. Encoded protein: CASSTHLNTEAFF.

The rearrangement joins TRBV6-1 to TRBJ1-2, with D possibly matching TRBD1 (6 bases). Trimming removed 2 bases from V and 2 bases from J, with 15 bases in between. The germline V gene has CDR1 MNHNS and CDR2 SASEGT. The CDR3 extends over 16 amino acids. Written as DNA, the CDR3 is TGTGCCAGCAGTGAAATCGGGACAAGGGGGAACTATGGCTACACCTTC. Translation gives CASSEIGTRGNYGYTF.

V gene TRBV5-1 combines with J gene TRBJ1-3; a weak D match, TRBD1 (5 bases). Germline CDR1 SGHRS, CDR2 YFSETQ. The CDR3 is 14 residues long. Trimming shortened V by 0 bases and J by 4 bases, and 8 bases separated the two germline ends. CDR3 protein: CASSLAGYGNTIYF. The CDR3 region has the DNA TGCGCCAGCAGCTTGGCAGGGTACGGAAACACCATATATTTT.

The chain couples TRBV6-5 to TRBJ2-5; D may be TRBD1 or TRBD2 (6 bases each). The CDR3 consists of 15 residues. Germline lookup yields CDR1 MNHEY and CDR2 SVGAGI. The V and J ends lost 6 bases and 5 bases respectively, with 19 bases between them. CDR3: CASSLGDFRGETQYF. CDR3 in DNA: TGTGCCAGCAGCTTGGGGGACTTTAGGGGGGAGACCCAGTACTTC.

The chain employs TRBV7-9 and TRBJ2-7; perhaps TRBD1 as D (6 bases). Germline V CDR1 and CDR2: SEHNR, FQNEAQ (reference sequence). This CDR3 spans 17 amino acids. V was pared by 0 bases and J by 2 bases, with 17 bases between. The CDR3 DNA is TGTGCCAGCAGCTTAGCTTCCAGGGGCGTGAAGACCTACGAGCAGTACTTC. This sequence encodes CASSLASRGVKTYEQYF.

The V and J genes are TRBV29-1 and TRBJ1-1; 8 nucleotides agree with TRBD1. The length of the CDR3 is 14 residues. Germline V lookup: CDR1 SQVTM, CDR2 ANQGSEA. V was pared by 5 bases and J by 4 bases, with 9 bases of the junction left unmatched. Here the CDR3 reads CSVFYRGGFTEAFF. The DNA of the CDR3 is TGCAGCGTTTTCTACAGGGGGGGATTCACTGAAGCTTTCTTT.

J is TRBJ2-3 and V is TRBV4-2; D is unresolved. The length of the CDR3 is 14 residues. Germline-derived CDR1 and CDR2 are LGHNA and YNFKEQ. V dropped 4 bases and J dropped 3 bases, with 11 bases sitting between them. CDR3 protein: CASSPPTATDTQYF. Written as DNA, the CDR3 is TGTGCCAGCAGCCCCCCTACTGCGACAGATACGCAGTATTTT.

The chain is built from TRBV19 and TRBJ2-3; D remains ambiguous. This CDR3 region has 13 residues. V lost 5 bases and J 2 bases, leaving 8 bases between the germline ends. Germline V CDR1 and CDR2: LNHDA, SQIVND (reference sequence). Here the CDR3 reads CASSPSHTDTQYF. The CDR3 coding sequence is TGTGCCAGTAGTCCGAGTCACACAGATACGCAGTATTTT. Variable domain in full (rest from reference TRBV19 and TRBJ2-3): DGGITQSPKYLFRKEGQNVTLSCEQNLNHDAMYWYRQDPGQGLRLIYYSQIVNDFQKGDIAEGYSVSREKKESFPLTVTSAQKNPTAFYLCASSPSHTDTQYFGPGTRLTVL.

This rearrangement joins TRBV12-3 or TRBV12-4 to TRBJ1-3, with D unresolved. The CDR3 runs 12 residues. V was cut by 4 bases and J by 2 bases, with 3 bases left in between. The CDR3, as DNA: TGTGCCAGCAGTTCTACTGGAAACACCATATATTTT. Protein sequence: CASSSTGNTIYF.

This rearrangement joins TRBV7-8 to TRBJ1-4; D remains ambiguous. The CDR3 is made up of 16 amino acids. Trimming removed 3 bases at V and 7 bases at J, with 18 bases between. Germline assignment: CDR1 SGHVS and CDR2 FQNEAQ. Written as DNA, the CDR3 is TGTGCCAGCAGCTTGGCGGTGGCGCTTGTTATTGAAAAACTGTTTTTT. Residues: CASSLAVALVIEKLFF.

V is TRBV5-4 and J is TRBJ2-1; 8 bases map to TRBD2. Germline loops: CDR1 SGHNT, CDR2 YYREEE (reference sequence). Germline trimming cut 3 bases from V and 6 bases from J; bases unmatched to any gene: 5. The CDR3 spans 14 residues. In nucleotides, the CDR3 is TGTGCCAGCAGCTCCCACGGACTAGCCAATGAGCAGTTCTTC. It yields the protein CASSSHGLANEQFF.